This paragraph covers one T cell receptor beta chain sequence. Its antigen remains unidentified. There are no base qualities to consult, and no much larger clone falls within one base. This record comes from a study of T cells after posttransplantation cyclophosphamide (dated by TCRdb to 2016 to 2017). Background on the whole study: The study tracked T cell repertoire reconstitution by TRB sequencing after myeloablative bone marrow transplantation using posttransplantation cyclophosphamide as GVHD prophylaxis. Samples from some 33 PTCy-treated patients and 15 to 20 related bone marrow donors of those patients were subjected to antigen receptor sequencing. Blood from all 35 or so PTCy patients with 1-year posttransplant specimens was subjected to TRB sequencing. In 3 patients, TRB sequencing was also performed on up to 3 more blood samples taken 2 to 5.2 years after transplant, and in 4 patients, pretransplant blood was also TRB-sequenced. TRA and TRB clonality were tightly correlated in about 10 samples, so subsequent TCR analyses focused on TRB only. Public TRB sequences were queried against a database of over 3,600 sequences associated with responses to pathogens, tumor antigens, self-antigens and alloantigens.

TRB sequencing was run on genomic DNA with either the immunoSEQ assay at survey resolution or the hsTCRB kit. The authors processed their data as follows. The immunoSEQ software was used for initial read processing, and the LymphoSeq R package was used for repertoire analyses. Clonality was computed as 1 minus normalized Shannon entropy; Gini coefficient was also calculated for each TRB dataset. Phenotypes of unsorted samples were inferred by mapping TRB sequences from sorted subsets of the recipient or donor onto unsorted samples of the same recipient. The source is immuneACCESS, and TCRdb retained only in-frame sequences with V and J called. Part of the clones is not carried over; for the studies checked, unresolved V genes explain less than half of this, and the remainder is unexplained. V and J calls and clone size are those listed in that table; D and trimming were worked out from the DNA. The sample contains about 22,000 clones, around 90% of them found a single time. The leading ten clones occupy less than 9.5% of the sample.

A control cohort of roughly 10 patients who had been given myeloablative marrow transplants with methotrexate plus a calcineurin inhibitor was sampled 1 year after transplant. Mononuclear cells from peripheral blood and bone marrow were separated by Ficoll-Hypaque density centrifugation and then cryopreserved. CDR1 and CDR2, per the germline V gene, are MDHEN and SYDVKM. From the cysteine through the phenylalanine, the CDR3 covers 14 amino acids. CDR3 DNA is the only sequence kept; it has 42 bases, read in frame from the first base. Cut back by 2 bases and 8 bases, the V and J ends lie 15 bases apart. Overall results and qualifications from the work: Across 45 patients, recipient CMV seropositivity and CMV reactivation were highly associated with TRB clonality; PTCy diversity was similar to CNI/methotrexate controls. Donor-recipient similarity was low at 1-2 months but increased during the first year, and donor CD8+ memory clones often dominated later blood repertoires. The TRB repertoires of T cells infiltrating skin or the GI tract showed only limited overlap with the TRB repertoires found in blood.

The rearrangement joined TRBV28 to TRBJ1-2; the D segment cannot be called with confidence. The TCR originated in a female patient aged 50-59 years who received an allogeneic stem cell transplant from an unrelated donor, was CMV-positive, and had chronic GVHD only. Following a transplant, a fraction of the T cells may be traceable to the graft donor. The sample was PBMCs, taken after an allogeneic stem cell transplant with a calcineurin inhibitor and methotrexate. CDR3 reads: CASSLRLPQRGYTF. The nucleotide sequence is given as TGTGCCAGCAGTTTAAGGCTTCCCCAGCGGGGCTACACCTTC.